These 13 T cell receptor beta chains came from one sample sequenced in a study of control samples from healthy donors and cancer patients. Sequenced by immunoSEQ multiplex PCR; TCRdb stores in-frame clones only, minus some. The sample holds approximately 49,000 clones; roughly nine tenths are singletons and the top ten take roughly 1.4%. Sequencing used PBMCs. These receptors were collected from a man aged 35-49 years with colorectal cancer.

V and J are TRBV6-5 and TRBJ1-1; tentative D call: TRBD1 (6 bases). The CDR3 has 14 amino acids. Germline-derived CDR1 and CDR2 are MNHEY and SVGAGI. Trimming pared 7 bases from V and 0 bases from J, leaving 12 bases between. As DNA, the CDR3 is TGTGCCAGCACTCCAGGGGCAGTGAACACTGAAGCTTTCTTT. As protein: CASTPGAVNTEAFF.

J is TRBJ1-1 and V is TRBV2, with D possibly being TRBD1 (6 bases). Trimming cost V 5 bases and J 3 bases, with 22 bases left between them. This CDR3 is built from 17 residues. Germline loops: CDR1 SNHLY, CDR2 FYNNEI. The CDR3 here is CASSSFLQGPGDTEAFF. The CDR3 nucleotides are TGTGCCAGCAGTTCTTTTTTACAGGGACCGGGGGACACTGAAGCTTTCTTT.

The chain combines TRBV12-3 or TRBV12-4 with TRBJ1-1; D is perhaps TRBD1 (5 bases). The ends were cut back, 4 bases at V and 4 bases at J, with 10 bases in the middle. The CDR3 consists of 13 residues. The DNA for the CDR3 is TGTGCCAGCAGTTCCTACGGGACCACTGAAGCTTTCTTT. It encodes CASSSYGTTEAFF.

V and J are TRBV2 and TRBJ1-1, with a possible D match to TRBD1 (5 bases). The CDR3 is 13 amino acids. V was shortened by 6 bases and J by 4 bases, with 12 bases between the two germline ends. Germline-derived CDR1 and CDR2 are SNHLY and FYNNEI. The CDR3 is CASRLRVSTEAFF. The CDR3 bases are TGTGCCAGCAGACTCAGGGTGTCCACTGAAGCTTTCTTT.

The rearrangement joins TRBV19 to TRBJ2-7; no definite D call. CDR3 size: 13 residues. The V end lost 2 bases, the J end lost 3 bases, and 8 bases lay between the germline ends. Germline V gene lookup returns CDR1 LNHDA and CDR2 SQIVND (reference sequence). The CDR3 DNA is TGTGCCAGTAGTATAATGTCAGGCTACGAGCAGTACTTC. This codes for CASSIMSGYEQYF.

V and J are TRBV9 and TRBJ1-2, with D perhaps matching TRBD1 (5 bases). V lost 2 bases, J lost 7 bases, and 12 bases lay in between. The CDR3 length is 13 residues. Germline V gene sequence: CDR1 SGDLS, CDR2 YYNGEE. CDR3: CASSVGTEGGYTF. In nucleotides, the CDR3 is TGTGCCAGCAGCGTCGGGACCGAGGGTGGCTACACCTTC.

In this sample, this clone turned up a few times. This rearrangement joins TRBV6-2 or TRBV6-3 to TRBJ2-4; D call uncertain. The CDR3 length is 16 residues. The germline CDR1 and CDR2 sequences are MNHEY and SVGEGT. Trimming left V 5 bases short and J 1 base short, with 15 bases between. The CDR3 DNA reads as TGTGCCAGCAGTACGCCCAGCCGGATGGCCAAAAACATTCAGTACTTC. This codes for CASSTPSRMAKNIQYF.

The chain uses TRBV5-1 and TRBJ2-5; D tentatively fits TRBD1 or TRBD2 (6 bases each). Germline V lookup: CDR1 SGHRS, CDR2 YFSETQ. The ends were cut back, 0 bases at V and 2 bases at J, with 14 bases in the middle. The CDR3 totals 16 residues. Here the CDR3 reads CASSLGLRGAQETQYF. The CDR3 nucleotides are TGCGCCAGCAGCTTGGGACTTAGGGGGGCTCAAGAGACCCAGTACTTC. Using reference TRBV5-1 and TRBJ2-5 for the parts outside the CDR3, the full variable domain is KAGVTQTPRYLIKTRGQQVTLSCSPISGHRSVSWYQQTPGQGLQFLFEYFSETQRNKGNFPGRFSGRQFSNSRSEMNVSTLELGDSALYLCASSLGLRGAQETQYFGPGTRLLVL.

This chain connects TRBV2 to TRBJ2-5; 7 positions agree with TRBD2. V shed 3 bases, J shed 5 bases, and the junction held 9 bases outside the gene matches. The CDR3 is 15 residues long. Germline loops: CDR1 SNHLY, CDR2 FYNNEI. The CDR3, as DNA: TGTGCCAGCAGTGAGTCTAGCGGAGAGGGGGAGACCCAGTACTTC. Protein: CASSESSGEGETQYF.

CDR3 bases: TGTGCCAGCAGTTTAACTTATGGGAATCAGTACTTC. Translated, it gives CASSLTYGNQYF. This sequence joins TRBV12-3 or TRBV12-4 and TRBJ2-7; D gene uncertain. V was shortened by 2 bases and J by 10 bases, with 12 bases between the two germline ends. This CDR3 region has 12 residues.

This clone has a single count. CDR3 nucleotides: TGTGCCAGTAGTGCCAACGAATTCGGGGAGCTGTTTTTT. Protein sequence: CASSANEFGELFF. The rearrangement links TRBV19 to TRBJ2-2; D remains unclear. This CDR3 comprises 13 residues. The V gene lost 5 bases and the J gene lost 7 bases, with 11 bases spanning the gap. Germline CDR1 LNHDA, CDR2 SQIVND (reference sequence). Drawing the rest from reference TRBV19 and TRBJ2-2, the complete variable domain is DGGITQSPKYLFRKEGQNVTLSCEQNLNHDAMYWYRQDPGQGLRLIYYSQIVNDFQKGDIAEGYSVSREKKESFPLTVTSAQKNPTAFYLCASSANEFGELFFGEGSRLTVL.

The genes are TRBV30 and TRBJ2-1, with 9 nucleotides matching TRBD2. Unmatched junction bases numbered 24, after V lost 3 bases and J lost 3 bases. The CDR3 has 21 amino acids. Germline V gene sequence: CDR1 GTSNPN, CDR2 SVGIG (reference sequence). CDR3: CAWRSTGKITTSGSDYNEQFF. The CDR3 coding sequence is TGTGCCTGGAGGTCGACAGGAAAAATCACCACTAGCGGGTCGGACTACAATGAGCAGTTCTTC.

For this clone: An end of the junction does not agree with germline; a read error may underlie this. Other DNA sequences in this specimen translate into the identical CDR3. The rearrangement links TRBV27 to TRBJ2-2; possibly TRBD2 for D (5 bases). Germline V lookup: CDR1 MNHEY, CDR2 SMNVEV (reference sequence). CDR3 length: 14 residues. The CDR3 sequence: CASSSSGNTGELFF. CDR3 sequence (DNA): TGTGCCAGCAGTTCCTCCGGGAACACCGGGGAGCTATTTTTT.